What follows are 20 T cell receptor beta chains derived from one specimen sequenced in a study of cytomegalovirus exposure and HLA in healthy donors. The PCR ran on 60 Vbeta and 13 Jbeta primers. Profiled with immunoSEQ multiplex PCR; TCRdb holds only in-frame clones, not every one. The sample lists 85,000 to 100,000 clones; roughly 73% were seen once. Sequenced sample: PBMCs. Every receptor here comes from a woman aged 40 to 55 in good health and CMV-seronegative.

The chain couples TRBV4-1 to TRBJ1-5, with no clear D. The CDR3 totals 16 residues. The ends were cut back, 0 bases at V and 7 bases at J, with 16 bases in the middle. Germline loops: CDR1 MGHRA, CDR2 YSYEKL. The CDR3 DNA is TGCGCCAGCAGCCAAGAGCCAGCGGGAGGGTTGCAGCCCCAGCATTTT. It specifies CASSQEPAGGLQPQHF.

The rearrangement joins TRBV7-9 to TRBJ1-4, with D hard to call. Trimming stripped 1 base from V and 6 bases from J, with 9 bases between. From germline, CDR1 is SEHNR and CDR2 FQNEAQ (reference sequence). The CDR3 spans 14 residues. CDR3 nucleotide sequence: TGTGCCAGCAGCTTAGGGCGGGGAGATGAAAAACTGTTTTTT. Amino acids: CASSLGRGDEKLFF. Drawing the rest from reference TRBV7-9 and TRBJ1-4, the complete variable domain is DTGVSQNPRHKITKRGQNVTFRCDPISEHNRLYWYRQTLGQGPEFLTYFQNEAQLEKSRLLSDRFSAERPKGSFSTLEIQRTEQGDSAMYLCASSLGRGDEKLFFGSGTQLSVL.

J is TRBJ2-4 and V is TRBV5-6, with TRBD1 identical over 8 bases. J lost 9 bases, V lost 0 bases, and 5 bases had no gene match. From germline, CDR1 is SGHDT and CDR2 YYEEEE. The CDR3 is made up of 14 amino acids. The CDR3 protein is CASSLADRVSIQYF. DNA of the CDR3: TGTGCCAGCAGCTTGGCGGACAGGGTTAGCATTCAGTACTTC.

The chain combines TRBV5-1 with TRBJ2-2; TRBD2 matches at 11 bases. V dropped 7 bases and J dropped 6; count of bases not matched to a gene: 8. This CDR3 contains 15 residues. Germline lookup yields CDR1 SGHRS and CDR2 YFSETQ. This CDR3 is CASVWGTSGPGELFF. CDR3 DNA: TGCGCCAGCGTCTGGGGGACTAGCGGCCCCGGGGAGCTGTTTTTT.

The chain combines TRBV28 with TRBJ1-2, with 10 bases that match TRBD1. V gave up 10 bases and J gave up 8 bases; unmatched junction bases: 25. The germline V gene has CDR1 MDHEN and CDR2 SYDVKM. The CDR3 contains 18 residues. The CDR3 nucleotides are TGTGCCACCACCACCGGGACAGGGGCTCTTTTAGTCTATAAGGGCTACACCTTC. Translating gives CATTTGTGALLVYKGYTF.

CDR3 sequence: CASSVGPGEIYEQYF. CDR3 sequence (DNA): TGTGCCAGCAGCGTAGGGCCCGGAGAGATCTACGAGCAGTACTTC. The J gene is TRBJ2-7, the V gene TRBV9; D remains ambiguous. Germline CDR1 is SGDLS and CDR2 is YYNGEE. With 0 bases removed from V and 3 bases from J, the gap between germline ends came to 13 bases. The CDR3 is made up of 15 amino acids.

This chain joins TRBV2 and TRBJ1-5, with a weak D call TRBD1 (6 bases). This CDR3 is built from 15 residues. Trimming stripped 5 bases from V and 0 bases from J, with 11 bases between. Germline CDR1 is SNHLY and CDR2 is FYNNEI. CDR3 amino acids: CASSYRVNSNQPQHF. The CDR3, as DNA: TGTGCCAGCAGTTACAGGGTTAATAGCAATCAGCCCCAGCATTTT.

The J gene is TRBJ2-1, the V gene TRBV4-2; 11 nucleotides match TRBD2. Germline V gene data show CDR1 as LGHNA and CDR2 as YNFKEQ. V was pared by 0 bases and J by 6 bases, with 10 bases of the junction left unmatched. The length of the CDR3 is 18 residues. The CDR3 protein is CASSQDLLAGGVGNEQFF. The DNA of the CDR3 is TGTGCCAGCAGCCAAGATCTGCTAGCGGGGGGTGTCGGCAATGAGCAGTTCTTC.

J is TRBJ1-6 and V is TRBV27; D gene ambiguous. CDR1 is MNHEY, CDR2 SMNVEV, per germline (reference sequence). This CDR3 is 14 amino acids long. The V end was cut by 3 bases, the J end by 7 bases, with 10 bases between. The CDR3 region is CASSFENLNSPLHF. CDR3 coding DNA: TGTGCCAGCAGTTTCGAGAACCTCAATTCACCCCTCCACTTT.

The chain couples TRBV7-2 to TRBJ1-2; perhaps TRBD1 as D (6 bases). This CDR3 has 14 amino acids. V was shortened by 4 bases and J by 4 bases, with 13 bases between the two germline ends. Germline V gene lookup returns CDR1 SGHTA and CDR2 FQGNSA. The CDR3 loop is CASSSVQGRYGYTF. The CDR3 DNA follows: TGTGCCAGCAGCTCCGTTCAGGGGCGCTATGGCTACACCTTC.

This rearrangement joins TRBV5-8 to TRBJ1-1; perhaps TRBD1 as D (5 bases). There are 14 residues in the CDR3. CDR1 and CDR2 from the germline V gene are SGHTS and YDEGEE. V lost 2 bases to trimming and J lost 0 bases, with 8 bases between them. The CDR3 here is CASSFNRLNTEAFF. The DNA for the CDR3 is TGTGCCAGCAGCTTCAACAGGCTGAACACTGAAGCTTTCTTT.

The genes are TRBV2 and TRBJ2-2; possibly TRBD1 for D (8 bases). Germline values: CDR1 SNHLY, CDR2 FYNNEI. This CDR3 has 14 residues. V gave up 7 bases and J gave up 6 bases, with 15 bases separating them. The CDR3 sequence is CASNTGGAAGELFF. The CDR3 DNA reads TGTGCCAGCAACACAGGGGGGGCGGCCGGGGAGCTGTTTTTT.

This clone was observed a single time. The genes are TRBV29-1 and TRBJ1-2; D unresolved. The CDR3 extends over 16 amino acids. The germline V and J ends were trimmed by 1 base and 5 bases, with 20 bases remaining between them. CDR1 SQVTM and CDR2 ANQGSEA come from the germline V gene. The CDR3 reads CSVEGRRLGPRYGYTF. In nucleotides, the CDR3 is TGCAGCGTTGAAGGACGGAGATTGGGTCCTAGATATGGCTACACCTTC. Variable domain in full (rest from reference TRBV29-1 and TRBJ1-2): SAVISQKPSRDICQRGTSLTIQCQVDSQVTMMFWYRQQPGQSLTLIATANQGSEATYESGFVIDKFPISRPNLTFSTLTVSNMSPEDSSIYLCSVEGRRLGPRYGYTFGSGTRLTVV.

Concerning this clone itself: The sample has other DNA sequences that encode this CDR3 too. The V call is TRBV10-3, the J call TRBJ1-1; D is perhaps TRBD1 (5 bases). CDR1 is ENHRY and CDR2 is SYGVKD in the germline V gene. With 10 bases removed from V and 5 bases from J, the gap between germline ends came to 11 bases. The length of the CDR3 is 11 residues. CDR3 nucleotides: TGTGCCACGGTCAGGGATACTGAAGCTTTCTTT. Translation gives CATVRDTEAFF.

CDR3 residues: CASSIDKQGSSPLHF. CDR3 DNA: TGTGCCAGTAGTATAGATAAACAGGGGAGTTCACCCCTCCACTTT. V usage is TRBV19 and J usage is TRBJ1-6, with 7 bases aligning to TRBD1. The junction had 5 bases not matched to a gene; V was cut back by 0 bases and J by 9 bases. CDR1 is LNHDA and CDR2 is SQIVND in the germline V gene (reference sequence). This CDR3 has 15 amino acids. The variable domain in full, with the rest retrieved from reference TRBV19 and TRBJ1-6, is DGGITQSPKYLFRKEGQNVTLSCEQNLNHDAMYWYRQDPGQGLRLIYYSQIVNDFQKGDIAEGYSVSREKKESFPLTVTSAQKNPTAFYLCASSIDKQGSSPLHFGNGTRLTVT.

The chain carries TRBV6-6 and TRBJ2-7, with D possibly TRBD1 on 6 matching bases. The CDR3 sequence is 14 residues long. Trimming pared 5 bases from V and 4 bases from J, leaving 15 bases between. CDR1 is MNHNY and CDR2 is SVGAGI in the germline V gene (reference sequence). In DNA form, the CDR3 reads TGTGCCAGCAGTAGAACCTCAGGGGAGTACGAGCAGTACTTC. It yields the protein CASSRTSGEYEQYF.

The J gene is TRBJ2-7, the V gene TRBV5-1, with TRBD1 as a possible D gene (5 bases). Germline V CDR1 and CDR2: SGHRS, YFSETQ. The CDR3 totals 13 residues. V was trimmed by 6 bases and J by 6 bases, leaving 16 bases between them. The CDR3 DNA is TGCGCCAGCAAATCAGACAGTTTCGGCGAGCAGTACTTC. Translating it yields CASKSDSFGEQYF.

The rearrangement links TRBV5-4 to TRBJ2-7, with 7 bases matching TRBD1. V was clipped by 6 bases and J by 5 bases; unmatched bases: 8. CDR3 size: 13 residues. Germline CDR1 and CDR2: SGHNT and YYREEE (reference sequence). CDR3 sequence (DNA): TGTGCCAGCAAGCTGACAGGGACCGACGAGCAGTACTTC. It translates to CASKLTGTDEQYF. The full variable domain, rest sourced from reference TRBV5-4 and TRBJ2-7, is ETGVTQSPTHLIKTRGQQVTLRCSSQSGHNTVSWYQQALGQGPQFIFQYYREEENGRGNFPPRFSGLQFPNYSSELNVNALELDDSALYLCASKLTGTDEQYFGPGTRLTVT.

CDR3 sequence reads: CASSLGGEEEKLFF. The DNA for the CDR3 is TGCGCCAGCAGCCTCGGGGGAGAGGAGGAAAAACTGTTTTTT. The gene calls are TRBV5-1 and TRBJ1-4; tentative D call: TRBD1 (5 bases). The CDR3 is 14 residues long. The V gene's germline CDR1 is SGHRS and CDR2 YFSETQ. The V and J ends lost 4 bases and 8 bases respectively, with 15 bases between them. The whole variable domain, remainder taken from reference TRBV5-1 and TRBJ1-4, is KAGVTQTPRYLIKTRGQQVTLSCSPISGHRSVSWYQQTPGQGLQFLFEYFSETQRNKGNFPGRFSGRQFSNSRSEMNVSTLELGDSALYLCASSLGGEEEKLFFGSGTQLSVL.

This clone was observed a handful of times. The genes are TRBV6-5 and TRBJ1-2; D not certain. Germline CDR1 is MNHEY and CDR2 is SVGAGI. The CDR3 totals 14 residues. Trimming stripped 0 bases from V and 3 bases from J, with 8 bases between. The CDR3 here is CASSYSRSYYGYTF. The CDR3 DNA is TGTGCCAGCAGTTACTCGCGAAGTTACTATGGCTACACCTTC.